The 30 T cell receptor beta chains below all came from one sample that was sequenced in a study of shared clonotypes between healthy human individuals. Naive CD8 populations comprised CD45RO-negative cells positively selected for CCR7, excluding terminally differentiated effector memory CD45RA+ cells. The data were produced by immunoSEQ multiplex PCR, yet TCRdb's version contains in-frame clones alone and is incomplete. The data contain some 800,000 clones, 80% to 95% of them singletons. The material sequenced was naive CD8+ T cells sorted from blood. All receptors derive from a man aged 25-45 years in good health.

The chain uses TRBV5-1 and TRBJ2-1, with a possible D match to TRBD2 (6 bases). This CDR3 is 16 amino acids long. Germline V lookup: CDR1 SGHRS, CDR2 YFSETQ. Trimming took off 4 bases at V and 0 bases at J, with 14 bases between the two ends. Here the CDR3 reads CASSTRLGSSYNEQFF. The CDR3 nucleotides are TGCGCCAGCAGCACCCGACTAGGAAGCTCCTACAATGAGCAGTTCTTC.

The V and J genes are TRBV13 and TRBJ2-1; tentatively, D is TRBD2 (5 bases). V lost 4 bases and J lost 5, with 15 bases in between. The CDR3 length is 15 residues. From germline, CDR1 is PRHDT and CDR2 FYEKMQ (reference sequence). The CDR3 nucleotides read TGTGCCAGCAGCTCCCCACTAGGATTCCACAATGAGCAGTTCTTC. Its translation is CASSSPLGFHNEQFF. Complete variable domain (other parts from reference TRBV13 and TRBJ2-1): AAGVIQSPRHLIKEKRETATLKCYPIPRHDTVYWYQQGPGQDPQFLISFYEKMQSDKGSIPDRFSAQQFSDYHSELNMSSLELGDSALYFCASSSPLGFHNEQFFGPGTRLTVL.

The chain links TRBV9 to TRBJ2-7, with D uncertain. V lost 0 bases, J lost 0 bases, and 10 bases lay in between. CDR3 length equals 15 residues. CDR1 is SGDLS and CDR2 is YYNGEE in the germline V gene. The CDR3 sequence is CASSVGGGYSYEQYF. The CDR3 DNA reads TGTGCCAGCAGCGTAGGTGGTGGATACTCCTACGAGCAGTACTTC.

This chain connects TRBV27 to TRBJ2-1, with D possibly matching TRBD2 (5 bases). The germline V and J ends were trimmed by 1 base and 7 bases, with 14 bases remaining between them. Germline assignment: CDR1 MNHEY and CDR2 SMNVEV (reference sequence). The CDR3 is 15 amino acids. CDR3 loop: CASSLYPPGMNEQFF. The CDR3 bases are TGTGCCAGCAGTTTATATCCCCCGGGGATGAATGAGCAGTTCTTC.

A single count supports this clone. The gene calls are TRBV5-4 and TRBJ2-7; 7 nucleotides match TRBD1. Trimming took 4 bases from V and 2 from J; bases not matched to a gene: 6. The CDR3 covers 14 residues. Germline CDR1 is SGHNT and CDR2 is YYREEE (reference sequence). The CDR3 spells CASSHETGTYEQYF. The CDR3 DNA sequence: TGTGCCAGCAGCCACGAGACAGGGACCTACGAGCAGTACTTC.

The gene calls are TRBV7-9 and TRBJ2-7; no reliable D call. The germline V gene has CDR1 SEHNR and CDR2 FQNEAQ (reference sequence). V dropped 0 bases and J dropped 9 bases, with 15 bases sitting between them. The CDR3 contains 14 residues. Here the CDR3 reads CASSLAQRRPGQYF. The DNA for the CDR3 is TGTGCCAGCAGCTTAGCGCAGCGTAGGCCGGGGCAGTACTTC.

The V call is TRBV27, the J call TRBJ1-2; D ambiguous. V lost 7 bases, J lost 6 bases, and 21 bases lay in between. The CDR3 is made up of 15 amino acids. Germline values: CDR1 MNHEY, CDR2 SMNVEV (reference sequence). CDR3 nucleotides: TGTGCCAGCACTTCTATTTCCGGGGATCCGAATGGCTACACCTTC. Its protein is CASTSISGDPNGYTF.

This clone was recorded once. The chain uses TRBV5-1 and TRBJ2-7, with 7 bases identical to TRBD2. Germline V gives CDR1 SGHRS, CDR2 YFSETQ. The V gene end was trimmed by 1 base and the J gene end by 2 bases; junction bases not matched to a gene: 9. This CDR3 contains 16 residues. CDR3: CASSLTGPGLTYEQYF. CDR3 in DNA: TGCGCCAGCAGCTTGACCGGTCCGGGACTAACCTACGAGCAGTACTTC.

This chain links TRBV27 with TRBJ2-7, with D tentatively TRBD2 (6 bases). This CDR3 comprises 13 residues. Germline loops: CDR1 MNHEY, CDR2 SMNVEV (reference sequence). The germline V and J ends were trimmed by 5 bases and 7 bases, with 15 bases remaining between them. DNA of the CDR3: TGTGCCAGCAGTCCCGGGGCGGGAAGGGAGCAGTACTTC. Translation gives CASSPGAGREQYF.

This chain uses TRBV7-9 with TRBJ2-5; TRBD2 aligns across 9 bases. The CDR3 loop spans 15 amino acids. V trimming: 3 bases; J trimming: 5 bases; junction bases outside the gene matches: 7. Germline V CDR1 and CDR2: SEHNR, FQNEAQ (reference sequence). CDR3 in DNA: TGTGCCAGCAGCTTTAGCGGGAGTGGTGGCGAGACCCAGTACTTC. Translated: CASSFSGSGGETQYF. The variable domain in full, with the rest retrieved from reference TRBV7-9 and TRBJ2-5, is DTGVSQNPRHKITKRGQNVTFRCDPISEHNRLYWYRQTLGQGPEFLTYFQNEAQLEKSRLLSDRFSAERPKGSFSTLEIQRTEQGDSAMYLCASSFSGSGGETQYFGPGTRLLVL.

The chain has TRBV27 and TRBJ2-3; no firm D call. The CDR3 length is 14 residues. Trimming stripped 5 bases from V and 5 bases from J, with 14 bases between. Germline CDR1 reads MNHEY; CDR2 reads SMNVEV (reference sequence). CDR3 in amino acids: CASSIRRLRDTQYF. In nucleotides, the CDR3 is TGTGCCAGCAGTATTCGTAGACTGAGAGATACGCAGTATTTT.

The chain uses TRBV9 and TRBJ1-1; maybe TRBD1 (5 bases). The V and J ends lost 6 bases and 1 base respectively, with 13 bases between them. Germline CDR1 SGDLS, CDR2 YYNGEE. This CDR3 is 14 amino acids long. CDR3 in DNA: TGTGCCAGCACCCCTTTGGGGGAGAACACTGAAGCTTTCTTT. Residues: CASTPLGENTEAFF. Variable domain in full (rest from reference TRBV9 and TRBJ1-1): DSGVTQTPKHLITATGQRVTLRCSPRSGDLSVYWYQQSLDQGLQFLIQYYNGEERAKGNILERFSAQQFPDLHSELNLSSLELGDSALYFCASTPLGENTEAFFGQGTRLTVV.

The chain combines TRBV7-9 with TRBJ2-1; 7 nucleotides agree with TRBD1. Unmatched junction bases numbered 11, after V lost 3 bases and J lost 3 bases. Germline CDR1 reads SEHNR; CDR2 reads FQNEAQ (reference sequence). This CDR3 contains 17 residues. The CDR3 region has the DNA TGTGCCAGCAGCTTTCCGTATACCGGGACAGACTACAATGAGCAGTTCTTC. Its translation: CASSFPYTGTDYNEQFF. The entire variable domain, with the rest obtained from reference TRBV7-9 and TRBJ2-1, is as follows: DTGVSQNPRHKITKRGQNVTFRCDPISEHNRLYWYRQTLGQGPEFLTYFQNEAQLEKSRLLSDRFSAERPKGSFSTLEIQRTEQGDSAMYLCASSFPYTGTDYNEQFFGPGTRLTVL.

The chain joins TRBV7-9 to TRBJ1-2, with 8 bases lining up with TRBD1. The CDR3 consists of 18 residues. Germline CDR1 SEHNR, CDR2 FQNEAQ (reference sequence). With 1 base clipped from V and 4 bases from J, the junction kept 14 bases outside the gene matches. Written as DNA, the CDR3 is TGTGCCAGCAGCTTAGGCGGGACAGGACTTTGGGCCAGCTATGGCTACACCTTC. Amino acids: CASSLGGTGLWASYGYTF.

This sequence joins TRBV11-2 and TRBJ2-1, with 9 bases that match TRBD2. The CDR3 consists of 20 residues. Germline-derived CDR1 and CDR2 are SGHAT and FQNNGV. V trimming: 0 bases; J trimming: 4 bases; junction bases outside the gene matches: 16. Here the CDR3 reads CASSLESHWVLAGTYNEQFF. In DNA form, the CDR3 reads TGTGCCAGCAGCTTAGAATCCCACTGGGTCCTAGCGGGAACATACAATGAGCAGTTCTTC.

This sequence joins TRBV4-1 and TRBJ1-5; D uncertain. Trimming pared 1 base from V and 4 bases from J, leaving 11 bases between. This CDR3 comprises 15 residues. Germline-derived CDR1 and CDR2 are MGHRA and YSYEKL. As DNA, the CDR3 is TGCGCCAGCAGCCAAGCGGGTCTGGGGAATCAGCCCCAGCATTTT. This codes for CASSQAGLGNQPQHF.

In its sample, this clone was seen once. The chain is built from TRBV29-1 and TRBJ2-7; the match to TRBD2 covers 13 bases. Germline values: CDR1 SQVTM, CDR2 ANQGSEA. This CDR3 contains 15 residues. V lost 6 bases to trimming and J lost 5 bases; unmatched junction nucleotides: 10. This CDR3 reads CSVAKGGLAGNEQYF. CDR3 in DNA: TGCAGCGTAGCCAAGGGGGGACTAGCGGGAAACGAGCAGTACTTC.

This chain uses TRBV4-1 with TRBJ2-3; D unresolved. Per the germline V gene, CDR1 is MGHRA and CDR2 is YSYEKL. The CDR3 contains 15 residues. V lost 0 bases to trimming and J lost 6 bases, with 13 bases between them. Here the CDR3 DNA reads TGCGCCAGCAGCCAAGATAGTTTGGGTTTTGATACGCAGTATTTT. It translates to CASSQDSLGFDTQYF.

Regarding this clone: A read error is possible here, since a much larger clone lies one base away. The chain combines TRBV14 with TRBJ2-7, with TRBD1 identical over 10 bases. This CDR3 comprises 14 residues. Germline V gives CDR1 SGHDN, CDR2 FVKESK. Trimming cost V 6 bases and J 2 bases; bases outside gene matches: 4. The CDR3 DNA reads TGTGCCAGCAGTTACGGGACAGGGGCCTACGAGCAGTACTTC. This codes for CASSYGTGAYEQYF.

The V and J genes are TRBV7-6 and TRBJ2-2; no firm D call. CDR1 is SGHVS and CDR2 is FNYEAQ in the germline V gene. The V and J ends lost 6 bases and 1 base respectively, with 6 bases between them. The CDR3 contains 13 residues. DNA of the CDR3: TGTGCCAGCAGAGGTGGGAACACCGGGGAGCTGTTTTTT. It is translated as CASRGGNTGELFF.

The rearrangement links TRBV7-9 to TRBJ2-3, with 9 positions matching TRBD2. The V gene end was trimmed by 6 bases and the J gene end by 5 bases; junction bases not matched to a gene: 6. This CDR3 region has 14 residues. The germline CDR1 and CDR2 sequences are SEHNR and FQNEAQ (reference sequence). CDR3 nucleotide sequence: TGTGCCAGCAGTTCGCCACTAGCGGGAGATACGCAGTATTTT. Protein: CASSSPLAGDTQYF.

This clone was recorded only once. This chain links TRBV10-2 with TRBJ2-5, with D possibly being TRBD2 (7 bases). Trimming took off 4 bases at V and 4 bases at J, with 13 bases between the two ends. The CDR3 extends over 14 amino acids. In germline, CDR1 is WSHSY, CDR2 SAAADI. The CDR3 DNA is TGCGCCAGCAGTGCGACGAGGGGGGGAGAGACCCAGTACTTC. Amino acids: CASSATRGGETQYF.

This clone was counted once. The chain is built from TRBV28 and TRBJ2-2, with D unclear. Per the germline V gene, CDR1 is MDHEN and CDR2 is SYDVKM. Trimming took off 0 bases at V and 4 bases at J, with 6 bases between the two ends. The CDR3 spans 14 residues. The chain's CDR3 is CASSLWDATGELFF. CDR3 bases: TGTGCCAGCAGTTTATGGGATGCCACCGGGGAGCTGTTTTTT.

J is TRBJ2-3 and V is TRBV5-6; D possibly corresponds to TRBD2 (6 bases). V lost 7 bases and J lost 4, with 25 bases in between. This CDR3 has 17 residues. Germline V gene sequence: CDR1 SGHDT, CDR2 YYEEEE. CDR3 protein: CASQGEVFREFADTQYF. CDR3 sequence (DNA): TGTGCCAGCCAAGGAGAGGTCTTCCGGGAGTTTGCAGATACGCAGTATTTT.

The J gene is TRBJ2-3, the V gene TRBV20-1; D unresolved. The ends were cut back, 5 bases at V and 2 bases at J, with 5 bases in the middle. The CDR3 covers 11 residues. The germline V gene has CDR1 DFQATT and CDR2 SNEGSKA (reference sequence). CDR3 loop: CSAWDTDTQYF. The DNA for the CDR3 is TGCAGTGCTTGGGACACAGATACGCAGTATTTT.

This chain connects TRBV27 to TRBJ2-7, with 9 bases aligning to TRBD2. With V trimmed by 5 bases and J by 3 bases, 11 bases remained unmatched. Germline assignment: CDR1 MNHEY and CDR2 SMNVEV (reference sequence). The CDR3 runs 16 residues. CDR3 region: CASSRIYWTSDYEQYF. CDR3 coding DNA: TGTGCCAGCAGTCGAATTTACTGGACTAGCGACTACGAGCAGTACTTC.

V gene TRBV7-2 combines with J gene TRBJ2-7, with D maybe TRBD1 (5 bases). Germline V CDR1 and CDR2: SGHTA, FQGNSA. V gave up 4 bases and J gave up 2 bases, with 15 bases separating them. The CDR3 is 15 amino acids. The CDR3 spells CASSSAQTAPYEQYF. The CDR3 nucleotides are TGTGCCAGCAGCTCAGCCCAGACAGCACCCTACGAGCAGTACTTC. Supplemented by reference TRBV7-2 and TRBJ2-7, the full variable domain reads GAGVSQSPSNKVTEKGKDVELRCDPISGHTALYWYRQSLGQGLEFLIYFQGNSAPDKSGLPSDRFSAERTGGSVSTLTIQRTQQEDSAVYLCASSSAQTAPYEQYFGPGTRLTVT.

The chain has TRBV4-3 and TRBJ1-1; perhaps TRBD1 as D (5 bases). Trimming left V 1 base short and J 0 bases short, with 15 bases between. CDR1 and CDR2 (germline): LGHNA, YSLEER. This CDR3 is built from 17 residues. CDR3 coding DNA: TGCGCCAGCAGCCAAGCATACTGGGACGAGTTGAACACTGAAGCTTTCTTT. It translates to CASSQAYWDELNTEAFF.

This clone has more than one count but fewer than ten. J is TRBJ2-7 and V is TRBV5-1; 7 positions agree with TRBD2. The length of the CDR3 is 16 residues. Germline-derived CDR1 and CDR2 are SGHRS and YFSETQ. After removal of 4 bases from V and 4 bases from J, the junction contained 14 bases not matched to a gene. The CDR3 here is CASSPSPGRGRYEQYF. CDR3 nucleotides: TGCGCCAGCAGCCCATCTCCGGGGCGGGGGAGGTACGAGCAGTACTTC.

This rearrangement joins TRBV27 to TRBJ2-7, with D hard to call. Trimming removed 5 bases at V and 2 bases at J, with 13 bases between. The V gene's germline CDR1 is MNHEY and CDR2 SMNVEV (reference sequence). The CDR3 is 14 amino acids. The CDR3 bases are TGTGCCAGCAGTCCTACCAGCACCCCCTACGAGCAGTACTTC. Its protein product is CASSPTSTPYEQYF.